This paragraph covers one T cell receptor (beta chain) sequence. There is no known antigen for this receptor. The record has no base qualities; no much larger clone is one base away. This entry comes from a study of control samples from healthy donors and cancer patients (TCRdb year 2020). Libraries came from the immunoSEQ multiplex PCR assay. TCRdb provides this immuneACCESS table in a form limited to in-frame rearrangements. Some clones are lacking; in checked studies, under half of them reflect an unresolved V gene, and why the rest are absent is not known. The sample table records 130,000 to 150,000 clones; 91% of these occur just once. Of the sample, more than 3% falls within the top ten clones. Trimming at the junction amounts to 5 bases on V and 0 bases on J, and the germline ends lie 20 bases apart. From cysteine to phenylalanine, the CDR3 is 17 amino acids long. Of all the DNA, just the CDR3 is kept, 51 bases in frame from base 1. From a lookup of the germline V gene (reference sequence), CDR1 and CDR2 are SEHNR and FQNEAQ.

The origin of this receptor is a young man in good health. In this chain, TRBV7-9 is recombined with TRBJ2-7, with TRBD1 as a weak D call on 6 bases. The sample comprised blood. The nucleotides read TGTGCCAGCAGCCAGCGAGACACCGGGACACACTCCTACGAGCAGTACTTC. Translated, it reads CASSQRDTGTHSYEQYF.